These 27 T cell receptor beta chains originate from one sample sequenced in a study of identical twins. TCRdb re-called the 5' RACE reads with MiXCR, one entry per CDR3 protein. Altogether around 230,000 distinct CDR3 sequences are present, about 6.7% being singletons, with the ten largest covering approximately 15%. These sequences were also reported in another study, on T cells expressing NK-cell markers.

The sample taken for sequencing was CD8+ T cells sorted from blood. The receptors derive from a woman between 18 and 29 years old in good health.

This clonotype has just a few counts. This rearrangement joins TRBV29-1 to TRBJ2-3; TRBD2 matches 10 bases. CDR1 SQVTM and CDR2 ANQGSEA come from the germline V gene. The V and J ends lost 2 bases and 4 bases, in that order; junction bases with no gene match: 24. There are 21 residues in the CDR3. CDR3 region: CSVESRKSSGRIIVGADTQYF. As DNA, the CDR3 is TGCAGCGTTGAATCCCGGAAGTCTAGCGGGAGAATCATCGTTGGAGCAGATACGCAGTATTTT.

The genes are TRBV27 and TRBJ2-1, with TRBD2 identical over 13 bases. V trimming: 5 bases; J trimming: 3 bases; junction bases outside the gene matches: 13. CDR1 MNHEY and CDR2 SMNVEV come from the germline V gene (reference sequence). The CDR3 sequence is 19 residues long. CDR3 residues: CASSPLTSGGAGSYNEQFF. As DNA, the CDR3 is TGTGCCAGCAGTCCACTAACTAGCGGGGGGGCGGGTAGCTACAATGAGCAGTTCTTC.

This clonotype was seen a few times. The CDR3 spells CASSLTGLAGEREQFF. The CDR3 coding sequence is TGCGCCAGCAGCTTAACGGGACTAGCGGGGGAGCGGGAGCAGTTCTTC. The J gene is TRBJ2-1, the V gene TRBV5-1, with 14 bases that match TRBD2. Trimming removed 2 bases from V and 10 bases from J; junction bases left unmatched: 8. The CDR3 contains 16 residues. Germline V lookup: CDR1 SGHRS, CDR2 YFSETQ.

The chain recombines TRBV19 with TRBJ2-3; D not resolved. V was clipped by 5 bases and J by 4 bases, with 16 bases between them. The CDR3 contains 15 residues. Germline V gives CDR1 LNHDA, CDR2 SQIVND (reference sequence). In DNA form, the CDR3 reads TGTGCCAGTAGTTCCTCATCATGGCTTTCAGATACGCAGTATTTT. It codes for CASSSSSWLSDTQYF.

This clonotype was seen a handful of times. J is TRBJ2-5 and V is TRBV12-3 or TRBV12-4; TRBD2 aligns across 13 bases. This CDR3 is built from 15 residues. V trimming: 8 bases; J trimming: 5 bases; junction bases outside the gene matches: 8. This CDR3 is CASAGLAGERETQYF. In DNA, the CDR3 is TGTGCCAGCGCCGGACTAGCGGGAGAGCGGGAGACCCAGTACTTC.

This clonotype was counted ten times or more. The chain links TRBV20-1 to TRBJ1-5; perhaps TRBD1 as D (6 bases). The CDR3 consists of 14 residues. Germline values: CDR1 DFQATT, CDR2 SNEGSKA (reference sequence). V gave up 3 bases and J gave up 8 bases, with 17 bases separating them. The CDR3 loop is CSASQSGVWEPQHF. CDR3 DNA: TGCAGTGCTAGTCAGTCAGGGGTATGGGAGCCCCAGCATTTT.

V gene TRBV12-3 or TRBV12-4 combines with J gene TRBJ1-2; a possible D gene is TRBD1 (5 bases). The CDR3 extends over 17 amino acids. V lost 0 bases and J 7 bases, leaving 21 bases between the germline ends. This CDR3 reads CASSLARGGATLFGYTF. The CDR3 region has the DNA TGTGCCAGCAGTTTAGCGCGGGGGGGTGCCACCCTTTTTGGCTACACCTTC.

This clonotype showed up just a few times. V usage is TRBV27 and J usage is TRBJ2-1; D is ambiguous. V was trimmed by 4 bases and J by 0 bases, leaving 10 bases between them. From germline, CDR1 is MNHEY and CDR2 SMNVEV (reference sequence). This CDR3 has 15 residues. The CDR3 spells CASSSTPFSYNEQFF. CDR3 nucleotide sequence: TGTGCCAGCAGTTCTACCCCTTTCTCCTACAATGAGCAGTTCTTC.

This clonotype was seen a handful of times. The chain has TRBV7-9 and TRBJ2-5; 14 bases fit TRBD2. Germline V gene sequence: CDR1 SEHNR, CDR2 FQNEAQ (reference sequence). This CDR3 is built from 16 residues. The J segment lost 5 bases and the V segment lost 3 bases, leaving 5 bases of the junction unmatched. CDR3 region: CASSLTSGGARETQYF. The CDR3 DNA sequence: TGTGCCAGCAGCTTGACTAGCGGGGGGGCCAGGGAGACCCAGTACTTC.

This clonotype came up a few times. The chain combines TRBV4-3 with TRBJ2-2; D might be TRBD2 (5 bases). The CDR3 length is 19 residues. Trimming stripped 2 bases from V and 3 bases from J, with 22 bases between. The V gene's germline CDR1 is LGHNA and CDR2 YSLEER. CDR3: CASSQSPGRAGSYTGELFF. CDR3 DNA: TGCGCCAGCAGCCAATCTCCGGGAAGGGCCGGAAGCTACACCGGGGAGCTGTTTTTT.

The V gene is TRBV9, the J gene TRBJ2-6; D is uncertain. V gave up 2 bases and J gave up 4 bases, with 4 bases separating them. Germline values: CDR1 SGDLS, CDR2 YYNGEE. This CDR3 contains 13 residues. This CDR3 is CASSVGGANVLTF. The DNA for the CDR3 is TGTGCCAGCAGCGTCGGGGGGGCCAACGTCCTGACTTTC.

This clonotype was recorded only once. A junction boundary mismatches the germline segment, possibly from a read error. V gene TRBV2 combines with J gene TRBJ2-1; TRBD2 matches at 13 bases. The CDR3 spans 18 residues. Germline V gene data show CDR1 as SNHLY and CDR2 as FYNNEI. The chain's CDR3 is CACSVTRTSGGFYNEQFF. The CDR3 DNA follows: TGTGCCTGCAGTGTTACCCGGACTAGCGGGGGTTTCTACAATGAGCAGTTCTTC. The full variable domain, with the rest looked up from reference TRBV2 and TRBJ2-1, is EPEVTQTPSHQVTQMGQEVILRCVPISNHLYFYWYRQILGQKVEFLVSFYNNEISEKSEIFDDQFSVERPDGSNFTLKIRSTKLEDSAMYFCACSVTRTSGGFYNEQFFGPGTRLTVL.

This clonotype was counted between two and nine times. The chain links TRBV12-3 or TRBV12-4 to TRBJ2-7, with a possible D match to TRBD2 (5 bases). This CDR3 contains 14 residues. The V gene lost 8 bases and the J gene lost 1 base, with 15 bases spanning the gap. CDR3 coding DNA: TGTGCCAGCGGTGACATGGAGGAGTCCTACGAGCAGTACTTC. As protein: CASGDMEESYEQYF.

In its sample, this clonotype was seen a few times. The chain employs TRBV6-2 or TRBV6-3 and TRBJ2-1; weak D call: TRBD2 (5 bases). The CDR3 length is 16 residues. The germline gives CDR1 MNHEY, CDR2 SVGEGT. V shed 7 bases and J shed 8 bases, with 24 bases lying between them. CDR3 DNA: TGTGCCAGCACCATATTGGGTTTGGAGGTTCGGCATGAGCAGTTCTTC. Amino acid sequence: CASTILGLEVRHEQFF.

This clonotype was seen many times. The chain carries TRBV12-3 or TRBV12-4 and TRBJ1-2; the D is unclear. V was clipped by 5 bases and J by 8 bases, with 18 bases between them. The CDR3 sequence is 14 residues long. The CDR3 DNA is TGTGCCAGCAGTCCCCTCACGTCCCGGCGGGGCTACACCTTC. Translating it yields CASSPLTSRRGYTF.

The chain joins TRBV12-3 or TRBV12-4 to TRBJ2-7; 8 bases are a match to TRBD2. V shed 5 bases, J shed 1 base, and the junction held 10 bases outside the gene matches. The CDR3 is 16 amino acids. The CDR3 region has the DNA TGTGCCAGCAGTGTTACCCTCAGCGGGAGTTCCTACGAGCAGTACTTC. Translating it yields CASSVTLSGSSYEQYF.

V and J are TRBV15 and TRBJ1-5; a weak D match, TRBD1 (5 bases). The CDR3 spans 14 residues. Trimming left V 8 bases short and J 6 bases short, with 17 bases between. Germline CDR1 reads LNHNV; CDR2 reads YYDKDF (reference sequence). The CDR3 region is CATERGQAGQPQHF. The DNA for the CDR3 is TGTGCCACCGAGCGGGGCCAGGCTGGTCAGCCCCAGCATTTT. Together with reference TRBV15 and TRBJ1-5, the CDR3 gives the full variable domain: DAMVIQNPRYQVTQFGKPVTLSCSQTLNHNVMYWYQQKSSQAPKLLFHYYDKDFNNEADTPDNFQSRRPNTSFCFLDIRSPGLGDTAMYLCATERGQAGQPQHFGDGTRLSIL.

Only a few counts were recorded for this clonotype. The V gene is TRBV4-1, the J gene TRBJ2-5; the match to TRBD2 covers 11 bases. The V segment lost 0 bases and the J segment 4 bases; nucleotides outside the gene matches: 1. The germline CDR1 and CDR2 sequences are MGHRA and YSYEKL. CDR3 length: 15 residues. CDR3 protein: CASSQEGLAVETQYF. For the CDR3, the DNA is TGCGCCAGCAGCCAAGAGGGACTAGCGGTAGAGACCCAGTACTTC.

The chain has TRBV9 and TRBJ1-1, with D possibly TRBD1 on 6 matching bases. V lost 3 bases and J 11 bases, leaving 17 bases between the germline ends. CDR3 length equals 13 residues. CDR1 and CDR2 (germline): SGDLS, YYNGEE. DNA of the CDR3: TGTGCCAGCAGCGCCGCCGGGGGGGGCACTGCTTTCTTT. Translating it yields CASSAAGGGTAFF.

CDR3 nucleotides: TGTGCCAGCAGGACGGGGGTTGAGCAGTTCTTC. Residues: CASRTGVEQFF. The chain links TRBV27 to TRBJ2-1, with D perhaps TRBD2 (6 bases). The V end was cut by 6 bases, the J end by 9 bases, with 9 bases between. Germline lookup yields CDR1 MNHEY and CDR2 SMNVEV (reference sequence). The CDR3 totals 11 residues.

The chain recombines TRBV6-1 with TRBJ2-1, with a possible D match to TRBD1 (6 bases). V was pared by 2 bases and J by 4 bases, with 12 bases between. In germline, CDR1 is MNHNS, CDR2 SASEGT. This CDR3 is built from 15 residues. CDR3 sequence (DNA): TGTGCCAGCAGTGAAACGAACAGGGAGTACAATGAGCAGTTCTTC. Translation gives CASSETNREYNEQFF.

This clonotype was seen a handful of times. The J gene is TRBJ2-7, the V gene TRBV7-9; TRBD2 matches 7 bases. V was pared by 2 bases and J by 5 bases, with 6 bases of the junction left unmatched. There are 14 residues in the CDR3. Germline-derived CDR1 and CDR2 are SEHNR and FQNEAQ (reference sequence). The CDR3 here is CASSLKRLADEQYF. Here the CDR3 DNA reads TGTGCCAGCAGCTTAAAGCGGCTAGCGGACGAGCAGTACTTC.

This clonotype was recorded many times. The chain joins TRBV7-9 to TRBJ2-3, with TRBD1 identical over 8 bases. The CDR3 is 13 amino acids. The J segment lost 6 bases and the V segment lost 7 bases, leaving 6 bases of the junction unmatched. Germline V gives CDR1 SEHNR, CDR2 FQNEAQ (reference sequence). The DNA for the CDR3 is TGTGCCAGCACCCAGGGGGCGATGGATACGCAGTATTTT. It translates to CASTQGAMDTQYF.

This clonotype was seen more than once but under ten times. The V gene is TRBV7-6, the J gene TRBJ2-7, with 8 bases matching TRBD2. The germline V gene has CDR1 SGHVS and CDR2 FNYEAQ. The CDR3 contains 14 residues. Trimming cost V 7 bases and J 6 bases; bases outside gene matches: 11. CDR3 DNA sequence: TGTGCCAGCAAGACCAGCGGGAGTGGGAGCGAGCAGTACTTC. Translation gives CASKTSGSGSEQYF.

This clonotype has only a few counts. In DNA, the CDR3 is TGCGCCAGCAGCCGAAGACTAGCGGGGGAAGAGACCCAGTACTTC. It codes for CASSRRLAGEETQYF. V is TRBV10-2 and J is TRBJ2-5, with TRBD2 matching 12 bases. V trimming: 6 bases; J trimming: 3 bases; junction bases outside the gene matches: 5. CDR1 is WSHSY, CDR2 SAAADI, per germline. The CDR3 has 15 residues.

This chain uses TRBV9 with TRBJ2-7; 10 nucleotides line up with TRBD1. The V gene's germline CDR1 is SGDLS and CDR2 YYNGEE. The CDR3 consists of 15 residues. V shed 2 bases and J 1 base; nucleotides not matched to a gene: 3. The CDR3 region has the DNA TGTGCCAGCAGCGTCCGGGACAGGGGTTCCTACGAGCAGTACTTC. It is translated as CASSVRDRGSYEQYF.

The chain recombines TRBV7-9 with TRBJ1-4, with D hard to call. Germline V CDR1 and CDR2: SEHNR, FQNEAQ (reference sequence). There are 13 residues in the CDR3. Trimming removed 5 bases from V and 6 bases from J, with 10 bases in between. For the CDR3, the DNA is TGTGCCAGCAGCCTACCGCTGGATGAAAAACTGTTTTTT. It yields the protein CASSLPLDEKLFF.